This entry describes one T cell receptor (beta chain). J gave up 4 bases and V 2 bases, and 6 bases lay outside the gene matches. The CDR3 runs to 16 residues. Germline V lookup: CDR1 SGHVS, CDR2 FNYEAQ. This record comes from a study of blood T cell repertoires in COVID-19. Profiled with immunoSEQ multiplex PCR; TCRdb holds only in-frame clones, not every one. The sample yields about 360,000 clones, around 87% seen once. The J gene is TRBJ2-3, the V gene TRBV7-6; 10 bases agree with TRBD2. Source material: peripheral blood. The origin of this receptor is a human donor in a cohort sampled during active COVID-19. CDR3: CASSLFVAGGADTQYF. Here the CDR3 DNA reads TGTGCCAGCAGCTTATTTGTAGCGGGGGGCGCAGATACGCAGTATTTT.